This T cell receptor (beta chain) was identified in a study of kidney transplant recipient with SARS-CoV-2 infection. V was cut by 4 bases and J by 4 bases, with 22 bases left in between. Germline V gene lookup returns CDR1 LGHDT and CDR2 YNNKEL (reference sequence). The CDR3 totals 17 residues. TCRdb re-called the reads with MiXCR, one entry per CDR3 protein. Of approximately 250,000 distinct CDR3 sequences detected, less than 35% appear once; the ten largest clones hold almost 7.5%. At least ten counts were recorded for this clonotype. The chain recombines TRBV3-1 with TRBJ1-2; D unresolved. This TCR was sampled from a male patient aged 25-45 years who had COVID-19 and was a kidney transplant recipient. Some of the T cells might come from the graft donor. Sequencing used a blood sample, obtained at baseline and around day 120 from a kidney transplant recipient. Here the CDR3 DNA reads TGTGCCAGCAGCCTTTCCACCGGACGACAAGGAGGCTATGGCTACACCTTC. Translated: CASSLSTGRQGGYGYTF.